Below, 13 T cell receptor beta chains from the same sample are listed, as sequenced in a study of control samples from healthy donors and cancer patients. The protocol was immunoSEQ multiplex PCR, while the TCRdb copy is restricted to in-frame clones and leaves out a portion. The data contain around 78,000 clones, around 94% of them singletons. The sample was blood. These TCRs come from a woman between 18 and 29 years old in good health.

J is TRBJ1-5 and V is TRBV7-2; weak D call: TRBD1 (5 bases). V was cut by 4 bases and J by 6 bases, with 10 bases left in between. The CDR3 contains 13 residues. The germline CDR1 and CDR2 sequences are SGHTA and FQGNSA. CDR3 sequence: CASSSGQGQPQHF. The CDR3 nucleotides read TGTGCCAGCAGCTCTGGTCAGGGTCAGCCCCAGCATTTT. Combining the CDR3 with reference TRBV7-2 and TRBJ1-5 gives the whole variable domain GAGVSQSPSNKVTEKGKDVELRCDPISGHTALYWYRQSLGQGLEFLIYFQGNSAPDKSGLPSDRFSAERTGGSVSTLTIQRTQQEDSAVYLCASSSGQGQPQHFGDGTRLSIL.

J is TRBJ1-2 and V is TRBV5-4; D gene uncertain. The V gene lost 0 bases and the J gene lost 3 bases, with 6 bases spanning the gap. The CDR3 covers 13 residues. Looked up from germline, CDR1 is SGHNT and CDR2 is YYREEE (reference sequence). This chain's CDR3 is CASSLDGDYGYTF. The DNA of the CDR3 is TGTGCCAGCAGCTTGGACGGAGACTATGGCTACACCTTC.

This rearrangement joins TRBV28 to TRBJ2-7, with TRBD1 identical over 9 bases. V trimming: 5 bases; J trimming: 5 bases; junction bases outside the gene matches: 7. This CDR3 spans 14 amino acids. Germline CDR1 MDHEN, CDR2 SYDVKM. The CDR3 bases are TGTGCCAGCAGTCTGACCGGACAGGGGAACGAGCAGTACTTC. Translating it yields CASSLTGQGNEQYF. The full variable domain, with the rest looked up from reference TRBV28 and TRBJ2-7, is DVKVTQSSRYLVKRTGEKVFLECVQDMDHENMFWYRQDPGLGLRLIYFSYDVKMKEKGDIPEGYSVSREKKERFSLILESASTNQTSMYLCASSLTGQGNEQYFGPGTRLTVT.

The chain couples TRBV6-6 to TRBJ2-2, with unresolved D. The CDR3 sequence is 13 residues long. The V gene lost 4 bases and the J gene lost 5 bases, with 8 bases spanning the gap. Per germline, CDR1 MNHNY and CDR2 SVGAGI (reference sequence). CDR3 region: CASSFKGTGELFF. CDR3 in DNA: TGTGCCAGCAGTTTCAAGGGTACCGGGGAGCTGTTTTTT.

V gene TRBV20-1 combines with J gene TRBJ1-5, with D maybe TRBD1 (5 bases). Germline CDR1 reads DFQATT; CDR2 reads SNEGSKA (reference sequence). V was pared by 1 base and J by 7 bases, with 5 bases between. The CDR3 contains 11 residues. Written as DNA, the CDR3 is TGCAGTGCTAGAGGGGGGCAGCCCCAGCATTTT. Translation: CSARGGQPQHF.

The rearrangement uses TRBV28 and TRBJ2-7, with 12 bases lining up with TRBD1. The V and J ends lost 7 bases and 9 bases, in that order; junction bases with no gene match: 13. Germline loops: CDR1 MDHEN, CDR2 SYDVKM. This CDR3 spans 15 amino acids. CDR3 in DNA: TGTGCCAGCATAGCTCAGGGACAGGGGGCTTATCGGCAGTACTTC. Amino acid sequence: CASIAQGQGAYRQYF.

J is TRBJ1-6 and V is TRBV4-2; D is undetermined. V was pared by 0 bases and J by 10 bases, with 19 bases between. The germline gives CDR1 LGHNA, CDR2 YNFKEQ. The CDR3 has 17 amino acids. The CDR3: CASSQDIDWSEKSPLHF. In nucleotides, the CDR3 is TGTGCCAGCAGCCAAGATATTGATTGGTCGGAGAAATCACCCCTCCACTTT.

This clone has just a few counts. This chain joins TRBV4-3 and TRBJ2-5; possibly TRBD2 for D (6 bases). CDR3 length: 15 residues. Per the germline V gene, CDR1 is LGHNA and CDR2 is YSLEER. V was pared by 0 bases and J by 1 base, with 9 bases between. The CDR3 nucleotides are TGCGCCAGCAGCCAAGAGGGAGGCTCCCAAGAGACCCAGTACTTC. This codes for CASSQEGGSQETQYF.

The rearrangement uses TRBV5-5 and TRBJ2-6; D remains ambiguous. The V and J ends lost 0 bases and 1 base respectively, with 17 bases between them. Looked up from germline, CDR1 is SGHKS and CDR2 is YYEKEE (reference sequence). The CDR3 runs 19 residues. Here the CDR3 reads CASSLAIRPDTSGANVLTF. The CDR3 DNA reads as TGTGCCAGCAGCTTGGCTATACGTCCAGATACGTCTGGGGCCAACGTCCTGACTTTC.

The chain carries TRBV7-9 and TRBJ2-7, with 11 bases that match TRBD2. Germline CDR1 reads SEHNR; CDR2 reads FQNEAQ (reference sequence). The CDR3 contains 17 residues. V lost 5 bases to trimming and J lost 4 bases; unmatched junction nucleotides: 13. CDR3 DNA: TGTGCCAGCAGCCCCCGGTTAGCGGGAGGGCCTGAATACGAGCAGTACTTC. Translating gives CASSPRLAGGPEYEQYF.

The chain carries TRBV4-3 and TRBJ2-5; the D gene is possibly TRBD1 (5 bases). The CDR3 runs to 17 residues. Trimming cost V 2 bases and J 2 bases, with 18 bases left between them. CDR1 and CDR2 (germline): LGHNA, YSLEER. CDR3 coding DNA: TGCGCCAGCAGCCAAAAGGCCCCAGGGTGGGGACAAGAGACCCAGTACTTC. Its protein product is CASSQKAPGWGQETQYF.

The chain employs TRBV5-1 and TRBJ1-4, with a tentative D call TRBD1 (6 bases). V gave up 5 bases and J gave up 8 bases, with 25 bases separating them. Germline V gene data show CDR1 as SGHRS and CDR2 as YFSETQ. The CDR3 has 17 residues. This chain's CDR3 is CASREGVQQEFLEKLFF. The CDR3 nucleotides read TGCGCCAGCAGGGAGGGGGTACAGCAGGAGTTTTTGGAAAAACTGTTTTTT.

The V and J genes are TRBV19 and TRBJ1-2, with 8 nucleotides matching TRBD1. This CDR3 contains 14 residues. J was trimmed by 2 bases and V by 5 bases; bases with no gene match: 4. CDR1 is LNHDA and CDR2 is SQIVND in the germline V gene (reference sequence). The CDR3 spells CASSARQGNYGYTF. The CDR3 nucleotides read TGTGCCAGTAGTGCAAGACAGGGGAACTATGGCTACACCTTC.